This T cell receptor (beta chain) stems from a study of T cells after yellow fever vaccination. The V end lost 4 bases, the J end lost 11 bases, and 17 bases lay between the germline ends. CDR1 is SGHRS and CDR2 is YFSETQ in the germline V gene. The CDR3 is made up of 13 amino acids. Findings of the study overall: After the booster, 96% of CD4 and 88% of CD8 primary-response clones were re-detected. High-abundance clonotypes from the bulk population could contaminate FACS-sorted repertoires.

This clonotype has ten or more counts. Its antigen remains unknown. The authors made TCR cDNA by 5'RACE template switching, adding a universal primer site and UMIs. TCRdb passed the 5' RACE reads through MiXCR, listing each CDR3 protein once. The sample holds roughly 120,000 distinct CDR3 sequences, approximately 7.1% seen once. Specimen: CD4+ T cells sorted from PBMCs, collected 35 to 50 days after the first yellow fever vaccination. The chain uses TRBV5-1 and TRBJ2-3, with D tentatively TRBD1 or TRBD2 (5 bases each). The sequence derives from a man in his late teens or twenties who received the YFV17D yellow fever vaccine. DNA of the CDR3: TGCGCCAGCAGCCAGGACCCCGGGACCCAGCAGTATTTT. This encodes CASSQDPGTQQYF.